This T cell receptor beta chain was identified during a study of blood T cell repertoires in COVID-19. Background on the study: T cells, B-cell-depleted T cells, or PBMCs supplied cDNA or gDNA.

In the original analysis: Nucleated cell counts were estimated from reference gene primer amplification. The protocol was immunoSEQ multiplex PCR, while the TCRdb copy is restricted to in-frame clones and leaves out a portion. From that table come the V and J calls and clone size; the DNA was used to work out D and trimming. In the table there are approximately 280,000 clones, roughly 91% of which are singletons. V dropped 10 bases and J dropped 6; count of bases not matched to a gene: 14. In germline, CDR1 is ENHRY, CDR2 SYGVKD. This CDR3 spans 14 amino acids. The J gene is TRBJ1-1, the V gene TRBV10-3, with 7 bases lining up with TRBD1. Sequences were obtained from peripheral blood. This sequence was found in a man aged 35-49 years with acute or convalescent COVID-19. CDR3 sequence (DNA): TGTGCCACTTCAACGGGACAGAGTAATTCTGAAGCTTTCTTT. Translation: CATSTGQSNSEAFF.